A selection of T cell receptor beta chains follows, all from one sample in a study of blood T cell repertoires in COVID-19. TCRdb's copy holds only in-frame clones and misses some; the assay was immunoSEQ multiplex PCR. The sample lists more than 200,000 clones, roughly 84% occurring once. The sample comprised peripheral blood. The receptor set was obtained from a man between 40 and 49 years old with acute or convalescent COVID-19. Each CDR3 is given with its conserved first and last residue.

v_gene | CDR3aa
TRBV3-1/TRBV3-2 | CASSQGLAGSQFF
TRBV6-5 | CASSPGSPYGYTF
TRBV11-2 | CASSIPGLAVGIDTQYF
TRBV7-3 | CASSLNAGLPGELFF
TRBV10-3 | CATRQGNTEAFF
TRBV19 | CASSIRIAGGREEQFF
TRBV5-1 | CASSLGQSGTEAFF
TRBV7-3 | CASSPSPGSVDGYTF
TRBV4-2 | CASSQDLYRLGQPQHF
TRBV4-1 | CASSPHLSGEAFF
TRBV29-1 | CSVAQAGVTYEQYF
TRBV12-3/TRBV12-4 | CASSSSGQGVHF
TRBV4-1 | CASSQDGAGNTIYF
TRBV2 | CASRGDSLYEQYF
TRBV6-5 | CASRPQGPSNQPQHF
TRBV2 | CASSAQGRQPQHF
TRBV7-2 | CASGQVPNQPQHF
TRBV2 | CASLPDRDDQPQHF
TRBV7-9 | CASSRDRRYGYTF
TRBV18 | CASSPLSGRAGEQYF
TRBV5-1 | CASTVEYTGELFF
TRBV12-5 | CASGLKVVAPGEDTQYF
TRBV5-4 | CASSPDGSSAWDYGYTF
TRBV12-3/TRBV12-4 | CASRSGRANEQFF
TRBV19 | CASRAGRNTGELFF
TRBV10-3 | CAISESGDRSGYTF
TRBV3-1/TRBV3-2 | CASSPLDSFGYTF
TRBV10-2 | CASSNRRGVNTEAFF
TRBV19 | CASNHAYYGYTF
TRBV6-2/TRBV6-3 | CASSPPRLAGFPYEQYF
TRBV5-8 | CASSFPKQFF
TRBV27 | CASSTTGQGVGYTF